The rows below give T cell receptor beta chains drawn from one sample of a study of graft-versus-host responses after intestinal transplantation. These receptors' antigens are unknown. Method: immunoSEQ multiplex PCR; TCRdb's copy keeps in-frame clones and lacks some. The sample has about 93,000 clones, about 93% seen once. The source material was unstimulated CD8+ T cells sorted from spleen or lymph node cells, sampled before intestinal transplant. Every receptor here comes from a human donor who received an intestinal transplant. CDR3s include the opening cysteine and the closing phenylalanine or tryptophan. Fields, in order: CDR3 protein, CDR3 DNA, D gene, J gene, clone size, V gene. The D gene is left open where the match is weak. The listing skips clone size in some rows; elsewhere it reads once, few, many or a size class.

cdr3_aa: CASSPASMDYEQYF
cdr3_nt: TGTGCCAGCAGCCCTGCTAGCATGGATTACGAGCAGTACTTC
d_call: NA
j_call: TRBJ2-7
clone_size: NA
v_call: TRBV11-2

cdr3_aa: CASSQADRLAKQYF
cdr3_nt: TGCGCCAGCAGCCAAGCGGACCGACTAGCAAAGCAGTACTTC
d_call: TRBD2
j_call: TRBJ2-7
clone_size: once
v_call: TRBV4-1

cdr3_aa: CASSPGRSYNSPLHF
cdr3_nt: TGTGCCAGCAGCCCAGGTCGCTCCTATAATTCACCCCTCCACTTT
d_call: NA
j_call: TRBJ1-6
clone_size: NA
v_call: TRBV7-6

cdr3_aa: CASSLELAGERGHEQFF
cdr3_nt: TGTGCCAGCAGCTTGGAGCTAGCGGGAGAACGGGGACATGAGCAGTTCTTC
d_call: TRBD2
j_call: TRBJ2-1
clone_size: once
v_call: TRBV5-5

cdr3_aa: CASSATTWGYTF
cdr3_nt: TGTGCCAGCAGCGCGACAACCTGGGGCTACACCTTC
d_call: NA
j_call: TRBJ1-2
clone_size: NA
v_call: TRBV9

cdr3_aa: CSGGTGSYEQYF
cdr3_nt: TGCAGCGGGGGGACAGGGTCCTACGAGCAGTACTTC
d_call: TRBD1
j_call: TRBJ2-7
clone_size: once
v_call: TRBV29-1

cdr3_aa: CASSHGASKRGFRSGANVLTF
cdr3_nt: TGCGCCAGCAGCCATGGGGCCAGCAAGCGGGGTTTTCGCTCTGGGGCCAACGTCCTGACTTTC
d_call: TRBD2
j_call: TRBJ2-6
clone_size: once
v_call: TRBV4-1

cdr3_aa: CASSSTGGWASYEQYF
cdr3_nt: TGTGCCAGCAGCTCAACGGGGGGATGGGCCTCCTACGAGCAGTACTTC
d_call: TRBD2
j_call: TRBJ2-7
clone_size: NA
v_call: TRBV13

cdr3_aa: CASSQAGGGTDTQYF
cdr3_nt: TGTGCCAGCAGCCAAGCCGGGGGAGGCACAGATACGCAGTATTTT
d_call: NA
j_call: TRBJ2-3
clone_size: NA
v_call: TRBV4-2

cdr3_aa: CASRGGSYEQYF
cdr3_nt: TGTGCCAGCAGGGGGGGATCCTACGAGCAGTACTTC
d_call: NA
j_call: TRBJ2-7
clone_size: NA
v_call: TRBV2

cdr3_aa: CASSVGLAGANYEQYF
cdr3_nt: TGTGCCAGCAGCGTCGGACTAGCGGGGGCCAACTACGAGCAGTACTTC
d_call: TRBD2
j_call: TRBJ2-7
clone_size: NA
v_call: TRBV9

cdr3_aa: CASSVGGSSYEQYF
cdr3_nt: TGTGCCAGCAGCGTGGGCGGGAGCTCCTACGAGCAGTACTTC
d_call: TRBD2
j_call: TRBJ2-7
clone_size: NA
v_call: TRBV9

cdr3_aa: CASSTGSSYEQYF
cdr3_nt: TGTGCCAGTAGTACCGGGAGCTCCTACGAGCAGTACTTC
d_call: NA
j_call: TRBJ2-7
clone_size: NA
v_call: TRBV19

cdr3_aa: CASGSGQAAYEQYF
cdr3_nt: TGTGCTAGTGGTTCCGGACAGGCCGCCTACGAGCAGTACTTC
d_call: TRBD1
j_call: TRBJ2-7
clone_size: NA
v_call: TRBV12-5

cdr3_aa: CASSLGLAPTYEQYF
cdr3_nt: TGTGCCAGCAGTCTAGGACTAGCGCCAACCTACGAGCAGTACTTC
d_call: TRBD2
j_call: TRBJ2-7
clone_size: NA
v_call: TRBV27

cdr3_aa: CASSLVRGNSPLHF
cdr3_nt: TGTGCCAGCAGCTTAGTTAGAGGCAATTCACCCCTCCACTTT
d_call: NA
j_call: TRBJ1-6
clone_size: once
v_call: TRBV7-9

cdr3_aa: CASSFLVNEQFF
cdr3_nt: TGTGCCAGCAGCTTTTTAGTAAATGAGCAGTTCTTC
d_call: NA
j_call: TRBJ2-1
clone_size: NA
v_call: TRBV11-2

cdr3_aa: CASGLVSVGVQETQYF
cdr3_nt: TGTGCTAGTGGTTTGGTATCGGTGGGAGTACAAGAGACCCAGTACTTC
d_call: NA
j_call: TRBJ2-5
clone_size: NA
v_call: TRBV12-5

cdr3_aa: CASSYGQGTYEQYF
cdr3_nt: TGTGCCAGCAGCTACGGACAGGGAACTTACGAGCAGTACTTC
d_call: TRBD1
j_call: TRBJ2-7
clone_size: NA
v_call: TRBV7-2

cdr3_aa: CASSQRTGYGYTF
cdr3_nt: TGCGCCAGCAGCCAGAGGACAGGCTATGGCTACACCTTC
d_call: TRBD1
j_call: TRBJ1-2
clone_size: NA
v_call: TRBV4-3

cdr3_aa: CASSYTGTGGYEQYF
cdr3_nt: TGTGCCAGCAGTTACACCGGGACAGGGGGCTATGAGCAGTACTTC
d_call: TRBD1
j_call: TRBJ2-7
clone_size: few
v_call: TRBV6-5

cdr3_aa: CASSPKRGFGSNQPQHF
cdr3_nt: TGTGCCAGCAGTCCTAAACGAGGGTTTGGTAGCAATCAGCCCCAGCATTTT
d_call: NA
j_call: TRBJ1-5
clone_size: NA
v_call: TRBV4-2

cdr3_aa: CASSDGTPMNTGELFF
cdr3_nt: TGTGCCAGCAGCGACGGGACTCCGATGAACACCGGGGAGCTGTTTTTT
d_call: NA
j_call: TRBJ2-2
clone_size: NA
v_call: TRBV5-4

cdr3_aa: CASRGTGLSYEQYF
cdr3_nt: TGTGCCAGCAGAGGTACGGGGTTGTCCTACGAGCAGTACTTC
d_call: NA
j_call: TRBJ2-7
clone_size: NA
v_call: TRBV6-1

cdr3_aa: CASSLGTLGGSSYNEQFF
cdr3_nt: TGTGCCAGCAGCTTAGGTACCCTTGGCGGGAGCTCCTACAATGAGCAGTTCTTC
d_call: TRBD2
j_call: TRBJ2-1
clone_size: NA
v_call: TRBV7-8

cdr3_aa: CASVLLFEAFF
cdr3_nt: TGCGCCAGCGTACTACTTTTTGAAGCTTTCTTT
d_call: NA
j_call: TRBJ1-1
clone_size: NA
v_call: TRBV5-1

cdr3_aa: CASSTSGVAYNEQFF
cdr3_nt: TGTGCCAGTAGTACTAGCGGAGTGGCCTACAATGAGCAGTTCTTC
d_call: TRBD2
j_call: TRBJ2-1
clone_size: NA
v_call: TRBV19

cdr3_aa: CASSLGGYPPFGYTF
cdr3_nt: TGTGCCAGCAGTTTAGGCGGGTATCCCCCCTTTGGCTACACCTTC
d_call: NA
j_call: TRBJ1-2
clone_size: NA
v_call: TRBV27

cdr3_aa: CATSREAGPPNTEAFF
cdr3_nt: TGTGCCACCAGCAGAGAAGCGGGACCGCCGAACACTGAAGCTTTCTTT
d_call: NA
j_call: TRBJ1-1
clone_size: NA
v_call: TRBV15

cdr3_aa: CARSLAPSSGTGINQPQHF
cdr3_nt: TGTGCCAGAAGCTTAGCCCCTTCATCCGGGACAGGGATCAATCAGCCCCAGCATTTT
d_call: TRBD1
j_call: TRBJ1-5
clone_size: many
v_call: TRBV5-3

cdr3_aa: CAWTRQWSSYNEQFF
cdr3_nt: TGTGCCTGGACCCGACAGTGGAGCTCCTACAATGAGCAGTTCTTC
d_call: NA
j_call: TRBJ2-1
clone_size: NA
v_call: TRBV30

cdr3_aa: CASSNRDSAKNIQYF
cdr3_nt: TGTGCCAGCAGCAACAGGGACAGCGCCAAAAACATTCAGTACTTC
d_call: NA
j_call: TRBJ2-4
clone_size: once
v_call: TRBV21-1

cdr3_aa: CASSQAPQGSSYEQYF
cdr3_nt: TGCGCCAGCAGCCAAGCTCCCCAGGGAAGCTCCTACGAGCAGTACTTC
d_call: NA
j_call: TRBJ2-7
clone_size: NA
v_call: TRBV4-1

cdr3_aa: CASSLLGERGLQETQYF
cdr3_nt: TGTGCCAGCAGTTTATTGGGGGAGAGGGGGCTACAAGAGACCCAGTACTTC
d_call: TRBD1
j_call: TRBJ2-5
clone_size: NA
v_call: TRBV28

cdr3_aa: CASGEAGFEETQYF
cdr3_nt: TGTGCCAGCGGAGAGGCAGGGTTCGAAGAGACCCAGTACTTC
d_call: NA
j_call: TRBJ2-5
clone_size: NA
v_call: TRBV6-1

cdr3_aa: CASSVVKGIAGTDTQYF
cdr3_nt: TGTGCCAGCAGCGTAGTAAAGGGGATAGCGGGCACAGATACGCAGTATTTT
d_call: NA
j_call: TRBJ2-3
clone_size: NA
v_call: TRBV9

cdr3_aa: CASSAGTSPYEQYF
cdr3_nt: TGTGCCAGCAGCGCCGGGACTAGCCCCTACGAGCAGTACTTC
d_call: TRBD2
j_call: TRBJ2-7
clone_size: NA
v_call: TRBV27

cdr3_aa: CASSPGTEAFF
cdr3_nt: TGTGCCAGCAGCCCCGGTACTGAAGCTTTCTTT
d_call: NA
j_call: TRBJ1-1
clone_size: few
v_call: TRBV5-5

cdr3_aa: CASSIGQGADNEQFF
cdr3_nt: TGTGCCAGTAGTATTGGGCAGGGGGCCGACAATGAGCAGTTCTTC
d_call: TRBD1
j_call: TRBJ2-1
clone_size: NA
v_call: TRBV19

cdr3_aa: CASSPTGGTDTQYF
cdr3_nt: TGTGCCAGCTCACCCACGGGGGGCACAGATACGCAGTATTTT
d_call: NA
j_call: TRBJ2-3
clone_size: NA
v_call: TRBV18

cdr3_aa: CASSLSGDRFYEQYF
cdr3_nt: TGTGCCAGCAGTTTATCGGGGGACAGGTTCTACGAGCAGTACTTC
d_call: TRBD1
j_call: TRBJ2-7
clone_size: NA
v_call: TRBV27

cdr3_aa: CSVEALDRGAYNEQFF
cdr3_nt: TGCAGCGTTGAAGCCCTGGACAGGGGGGCCTACAATGAGCAGTTCTTC
d_call: TRBD1
j_call: TRBJ2-1
clone_size: NA
v_call: TRBV29-1

cdr3_aa: CASSPTGDYYGYTF
cdr3_nt: TGTGCCAGCAGCCCTACCGGGGACTACTATGGCTACACCTTC
d_call: NA
j_call: TRBJ1-2
clone_size: once
v_call: TRBV14

cdr3_aa: CASSQQGTDSSYEQYF
cdr3_nt: TGTGCCAGCAGCCAACAGGGGACGGACAGCTCCTACGAGCAGTACTTC
d_call: NA
j_call: TRBJ2-7
clone_size: NA
v_call: TRBV16